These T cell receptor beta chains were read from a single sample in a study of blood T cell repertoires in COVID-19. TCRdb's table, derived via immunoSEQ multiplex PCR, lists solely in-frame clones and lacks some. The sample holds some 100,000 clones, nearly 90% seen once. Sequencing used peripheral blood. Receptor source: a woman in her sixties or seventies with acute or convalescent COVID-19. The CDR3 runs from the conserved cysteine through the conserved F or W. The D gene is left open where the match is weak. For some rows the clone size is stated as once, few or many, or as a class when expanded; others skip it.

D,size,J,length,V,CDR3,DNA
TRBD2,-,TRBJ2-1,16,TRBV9,CASSVVTAGADNEQFF,TGTGCCAGCAGCGTAGTAACAGCGGGAGCTGACAATGAGCAGTTCTTC
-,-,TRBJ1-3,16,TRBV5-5,CASSLAGRGIGNTIYF,TGTGCCAGCAGCTTGGCTGGTAGAGGGATAGGAAACACCATATATTTT
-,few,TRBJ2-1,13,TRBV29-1,CSVDRAGTTLQFF,TGCAGCGTTGACCGTGCCGGGACAACTTTGCAGTTCTTC
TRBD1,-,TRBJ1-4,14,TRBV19,CASSTTGQREKLFF,TGTGCCAGTAGTACGACAGGGCAACGTGAAAAACTGTTTTTT
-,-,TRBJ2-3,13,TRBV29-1,CSVERQATDTQYF,TGCAGCGTTGAGCGACAGGCCACAGATACGCAGTATTTT
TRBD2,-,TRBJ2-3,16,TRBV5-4,CASRHSGSTSTDTQYF,TGTGCCAGCAGGCATAGCGGGTCGACTAGCACAGATACGCAGTATTTT
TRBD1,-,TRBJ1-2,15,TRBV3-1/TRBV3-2,CASTDTLGQTYGYTF,TGTGCCAGCACCGATACGCTGGGACAGACTTATGGCTACACCTTC
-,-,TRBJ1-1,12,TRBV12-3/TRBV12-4,CASRSVNTEAFF,TGTGCCAGCAGGTCAGTGAACACTGAAGCTTTCTTT
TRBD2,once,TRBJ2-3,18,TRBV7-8,CASSLAPRTSGRSDTQYF,TGTGCCAGCAGCTTAGCCCCCCGTACTAGCGGGAGGTCAGATACGCAGTATTTT
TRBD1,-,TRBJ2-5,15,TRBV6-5,CASSRTGGRQETQYF,TGTGCCAGCAGTCGGACAGGGGGTAGACAAGAGACCCAGTACTTC
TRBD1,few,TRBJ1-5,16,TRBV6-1,CASSGKQGAGNQPQHF,TGTGCCAGCAGTGGGAAGCAGGGGGCCGGCAATCAGCCCCAGCATTTT
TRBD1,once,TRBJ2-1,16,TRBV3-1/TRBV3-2,CASSRTGTGGADEQFF,TGTGCCAGCAGCCGCACCGGGACAGGGGGCGCGGATGAGCAGTTCTTC
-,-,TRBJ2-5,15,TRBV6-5,CASSYTPGIQETQYF,TGTGCCAGCAGTTACACCCCGGGGATCCAAGAGACCCAGTACTTC
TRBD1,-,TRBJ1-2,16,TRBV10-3,CAISGIGDSPDYGYTF,TGTGCCATCAGTGGTATCGGGGACAGCCCCGACTATGGCTACACCTTC
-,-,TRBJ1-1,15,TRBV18,CASSPMATEGTEAFF,TGTGCCAGCTCACCAATGGCGACGGAGGGTACTGAAGCTTTCTTT
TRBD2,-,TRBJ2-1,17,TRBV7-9,CASSWLAGGFLDNEQFF,TGTGCCAGCAGCTGGTTAGCGGGAGGGTTCTTGGACAATGAGCAGTTCTTC
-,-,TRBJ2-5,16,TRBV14,CASSLTGGRVSETQYF,TGTGCCAGCAGCCTTACGGGGGGCCGGGTTTCAGAGACCCAGTACTTC
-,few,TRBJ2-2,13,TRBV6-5,CASRGQGTGELFF,TGTGCCAGCAGGGGGCAGGGTACCGGGGAGCTGTTTTTT
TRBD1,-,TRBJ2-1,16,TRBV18,CASSPLRTGANNEQFF,TGTGCCAGCTCACCCCTTCGGACAGGAGCCAACAATGAGCAGTTCTTC
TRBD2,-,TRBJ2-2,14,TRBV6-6,CAGGREVNTGELFF,TGTGCCGGCGGGCGGGAGGTTAACACCGGGGAGCTGTTTTTT
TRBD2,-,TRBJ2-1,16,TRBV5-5,CASSRLLAGGGNEQFF,TGTGCCAGCAGCCGGCTCCTAGCGGGAGGGGGCAATGAGCAGTTCTTC
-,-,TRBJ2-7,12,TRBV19,CASSQNSYEQYF,TGTGCCAGTTCCCAAAACTCCTACGAGCAGTACTTC
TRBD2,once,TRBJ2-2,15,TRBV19,CASVRTSGNTGELFF,TGTGCCAGTGTCAGGACTAGCGGGAACACCGGGGAGCTGTTTTTT
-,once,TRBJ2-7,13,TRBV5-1,CASSLRLAYEQYF,TGCGCCAGCAGCTTAAGACTTGCATACGAGCAGTACTTC
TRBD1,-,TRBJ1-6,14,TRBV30,CAWSVDRGPSPLHF,TGTGCCTGGAGTGTGGACAGGGGCCCCTCACCCCTCCACTTT
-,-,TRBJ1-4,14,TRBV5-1,CASAIRQGNEKLFF,TGCGCCAGCGCGATCCGGCAGGGTAATGAAAAACTGTTTTTT
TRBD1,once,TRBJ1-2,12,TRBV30,CAWNRQGYGYTF,TGTGCCTGGAATAGACAGGGCTATGGCTACACCTTC
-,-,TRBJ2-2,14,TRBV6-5,CASSYFRNTGELFF,TGTGCCAGCAGTTACTTCCGGAACACCGGGGAGCTGTTTTTT
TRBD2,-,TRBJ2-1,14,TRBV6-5,CASQSSGTYNEQFF,TGTGCCAGCCAATCTAGCGGAACGTACAATGAGCAGTTCTTC
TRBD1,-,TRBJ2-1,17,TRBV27,CASSFRRDRGSYNEQFF,TGTGCCAGCAGTTTTAGAAGGGACAGGGGATCCTACAATGAGCAGTTCTTC
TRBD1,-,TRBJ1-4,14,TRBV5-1,CASGTGITNEKLFF,TGCGCCAGTGGGACAGGGATTACTAATGAAAAACTGTTTTTT
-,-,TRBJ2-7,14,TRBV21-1,CASTLGTTTYEQYF,TGTGCCAGCACCCTCGGGACAACCACCTACGAGCAGTACTTC
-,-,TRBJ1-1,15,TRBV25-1,CASSRGGGMNTEAFF,TGTGCCAGCAGCAGGGGCGGGGGTATGAACACTGAAGCTTTCTTT
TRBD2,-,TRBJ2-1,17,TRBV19,CASSIGRGLAVYNEQFF,TGTGCCAGTAGTATCGGCCGTGGACTAGCGGTATACAATGAGCAGTTCTTC